Each of the 14 T cell receptor beta chains below was sequenced from the same sample in a study of technical replicates of blood from several donors. Sequenced by immunoSEQ multiplex PCR; TCRdb stores in-frame clones only, minus some. The sample consists of some 80,000 clones, 75% to 90% of them appearing once. The specimen sequenced was PBMCs. Receptors were obtained from a human donor in good health. Some clones in this sample may be carry-over from other donors' samples.

The chain joins TRBV29-1 to TRBJ2-2, with 7 positions matching TRBD2. The CDR3 spans 13 residues. The germline V gene encodes CDR1 SQVTM and CDR2 ANQGSEA. Trimming cost V 3 bases and J 4 bases; bases outside gene matches: 2. CDR3 sequence: CSVEGGFTGELFF. The CDR3 DNA reads TGCAGCGTTGAGGGGGGGTTCACCGGGGAGCTGTTTTTT.

The chain carries TRBV7-8 and TRBJ1-3; weak D call: TRBD1 (6 bases). Germline V gene data show CDR1 as SGHVS and CDR2 as FQNEAQ. The V end was cut by 2 bases, the J end by 0 bases, with 11 bases between. The CDR3 spans 16 residues. CDR3 residues: CASSLSGQRSGNTIYF. The CDR3, as DNA: TGTGCCAGCAGCTTAAGTGGACAGCGCTCTGGAAACACCATATATTTT. Drawing the rest from reference TRBV7-8 and TRBJ1-3, the complete variable domain is GAGVSQSPRYKVAKRGQDVALRCDPISGHVSLFWYQQALGQGPEFLTYFQNEAQLDKSGLPSDRFFAERPEGSVSTLKIQRTQQEDSAVYLCASSLSGQRSGNTIYFGEGSWLTVV.

V gene TRBV2 combines with J gene TRBJ2-4, with TRBD2 matching 8 bases. CDR3 length equals 15 residues. V dropped 6 bases and J dropped 3; count of bases not matched to a gene: 7. Germline V gene sequence: CDR1 SNHLY, CDR2 FYNNEI. The DNA of the CDR3 is TGTGCCAGCAGCTCTTCCGCGGGGGGCAAAAACATTCAGTACTTC. Translated: CASSSSAGGKNIQYF.

This clone appeared a single time. V usage is TRBV2 and J usage is TRBJ2-2; 10 positions match TRBD2. The germline CDR1 and CDR2 sequences are SNHLY and FYNNEI. The CDR3 is 15 residues long. With V trimmed by 3 bases and J by 4 bases, 2 bases remained unmatched. DNA for the CDR3: TGTGCCAGCAGTGAGGCTAGCGGGGGCACCGGGGAGCTGTTTTTT. As protein: CASSEASGGTGELFF. Drawing the rest from reference TRBV2 and TRBJ2-2, the complete variable domain is EPEVTQTPSHQVTQMGQEVILRCVPISNHLYFYWYRQILGQKVEFLVSFYNNEISEKSEIFDDQFSVERPDGSNFTLKIRSTKLEDSAMYFCASSEASGGTGELFFGEGSRLTVL.

The rearrangement links TRBV11-2 to TRBJ1-1; tentatively, D is TRBD1 (6 bases). V gave up 7 bases and J gave up 1 base, with 19 bases separating them. The CDR3 runs to 16 residues. CDR1 is SGHAT and CDR2 is FQNNGV in the germline V gene. CDR3 DNA sequence: TGTGCCAGCAACATCAATCCGGGACACTCGAACACTGAAGCTTTCTTT. This codes for CASNINPGHSNTEAFF.

This clone was counted a few times. The chain recombines TRBV5-6 with TRBJ1-5; TRBD1 might be the D (5 bases). Germline values: CDR1 SGHDT, CDR2 YYEEEE. This CDR3 is built from 15 residues. Trimming cost V 2 bases and J 5 bases, with 14 bases left between them. CDR3 in amino acids: CASSLGASADQPQHF. CDR3 DNA sequence: TGTGCCAGCAGCTTAGGGGCATCCGCCGATCAGCCCCAGCATTTT.

V usage is TRBV7-9 and J usage is TRBJ1-1, with 8 positions matching TRBD1. The CDR3 has 15 residues. Germline V gene data show CDR1 as SEHNR and CDR2 as FQNEAQ (reference sequence). V lost 0 bases, J lost 3 bases, and 3 bases stayed unmatched. In DNA, the CDR3 is TGTGCCAGCAGCTTAGCGTCAGGGGGCCACACTGAAGCTTTCTTT. It yields the protein CASSLASGGHTEAFF.

CDR3 sequence (DNA): TGTGCCAGCAGCTCCCTGGACAGGGTAGACACCTTC. Its protein product is CASSSLDRVDTF. This chain joins TRBV5-4 and TRBJ1-2, with 8 bases fitting TRBD1. J was trimmed by 12 bases and V by 3 bases; bases with no gene match: 7. The CDR3 totals 12 residues. The germline V gene has CDR1 SGHNT and CDR2 YYREEE (reference sequence).

V is TRBV7-3 and J is TRBJ2-3; D is unclear. Germline-derived CDR1 and CDR2 are SGHTA and FQGTGA. Trimming left V 5 bases short and J 4 bases short, with 10 bases between. There are 13 residues in the CDR3. The CDR3 sequence is CASSRIRADTQYF. For the CDR3, the DNA is TGTGCCAGCAGCCGCATACGGGCAGATACGCAGTATTTT. Full variable domain (rest looked up from reference TRBV7-3 and TRBJ2-3): GAGVSQTPSNKVTEKGKYVELRCDPISGHTALYWYRQSLGQGPEFLIYFQGTGAADDSGLPNDRFFAVRPEGSVSTLKIQRTERGDSAVYLCASSRIRADTQYFGPGTRLTVL.

The J gene is TRBJ2-7, the V gene TRBV6-1; 7 bases are a match to TRBD1. This CDR3 region has 13 residues. J was trimmed by 4 bases and V by 5 bases; bases with no gene match: 5. Germline values: CDR1 MNHNS, CDR2 SASEGT. The CDR3 spells CASSHDREYEQYF. CDR3 nucleotide sequence: TGTGCCAGCAGTCACGACAGGGAGTACGAGCAGTACTTC.

The gene calls are TRBV6-5 and TRBJ2-5; no definite D call. CDR3 length: 14 residues. The V end lost 6 bases, the J end lost 1 base, and 12 bases lay between the germline ends. CDR1 is MNHEY, CDR2 SVGAGI, per germline. The CDR3 reads CASSMSKLQETQYF. The CDR3 nucleotides read TGTGCCAGCAGCATGTCGAAACTCCAAGAGACCCAGTACTTC.

This clone was counted a few times. This chain links TRBV4-1 with TRBJ2-7, with unresolved D. The CDR3 covers 14 residues. CDR1 and CDR2 (germline): MGHRA, YSYEKL. V shed 0 bases and J shed 2 bases, with 8 bases lying between them. For the CDR3, the DNA is TGCGCCAGCAGCCAAGAACCCTATACCTACGAGCAGTACTTC. Its translation is CASSQEPYTYEQYF.

This clone was picked up a small number of times. The V and J genes are TRBV13 and TRBJ1-1; possibly TRBD1 for D (6 bases). This CDR3 is built from 15 residues. The germline gives CDR1 PRHDT, CDR2 FYEKMQ (reference sequence). Between the trimmed V and J ends, which lost 3 bases and 1 base, there was a span of 12 bases. The CDR3 loop reads CASSFQGPPNTEAFF. CDR3 DNA: TGTGCCAGCAGCTTCCAGGGGCCCCCGAACACTGAAGCTTTCTTT. The full variable domain, completed using reference TRBV13 and TRBJ1-1, is AAGVIQSPRHLIKEKRETATLKCYPIPRHDTVYWYQQGPGQDPQFLISFYEKMQSDKGSIPDRFSAQQFSDYHSELNMSSLELGDSALYFCASSFQGPPNTEAFFGQGTRLTVV.

The gene calls are TRBV10-3 and TRBJ2-1, with a tentative D call TRBD1 (6 bases). This CDR3 region has 13 residues. Germline loops: CDR1 ENHRY, CDR2 SYGVKD. The V and J ends lost 6 bases and 4 bases respectively, with 10 bases between them. For the CDR3, the DNA is TGTGCCATCAGAGAGGACAGATACAATGAGCAGTTCTTC. Translating gives CAIREDRYNEQFF.